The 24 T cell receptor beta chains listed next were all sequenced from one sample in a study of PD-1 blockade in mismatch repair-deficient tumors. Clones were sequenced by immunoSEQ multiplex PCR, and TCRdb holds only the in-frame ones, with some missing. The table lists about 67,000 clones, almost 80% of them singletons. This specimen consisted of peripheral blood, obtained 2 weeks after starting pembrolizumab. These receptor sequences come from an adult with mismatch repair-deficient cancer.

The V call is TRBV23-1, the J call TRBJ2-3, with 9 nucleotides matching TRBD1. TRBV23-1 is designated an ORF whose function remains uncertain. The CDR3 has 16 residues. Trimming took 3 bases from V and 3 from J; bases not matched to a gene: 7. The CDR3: CASSHPWDRVTDTQYF. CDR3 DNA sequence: TGCGCCAGCAGTCACCCTTGGGACAGGGTAACAGATACGCAGTATTTT.

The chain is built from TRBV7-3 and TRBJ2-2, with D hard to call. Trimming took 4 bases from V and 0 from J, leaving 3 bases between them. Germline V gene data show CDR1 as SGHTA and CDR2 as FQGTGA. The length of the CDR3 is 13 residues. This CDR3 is CASSSANTGELFF. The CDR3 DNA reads TGTGCCAGCAGCTCCGCGAACACCGGGGAGCTGTTTTTT.

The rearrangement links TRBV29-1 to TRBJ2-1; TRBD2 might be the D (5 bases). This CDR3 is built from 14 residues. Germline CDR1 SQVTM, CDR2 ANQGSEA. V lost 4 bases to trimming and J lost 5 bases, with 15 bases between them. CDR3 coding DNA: TGCAGCGTTGCGGAGGCGGGCCCGGACAATGAGCAGTTCTTC. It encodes CSVAEAGPDNEQFF.

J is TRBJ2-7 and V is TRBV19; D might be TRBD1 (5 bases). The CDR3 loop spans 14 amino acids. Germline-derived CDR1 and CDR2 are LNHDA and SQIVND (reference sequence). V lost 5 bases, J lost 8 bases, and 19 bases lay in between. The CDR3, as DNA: TGTGCCAGTAGTTCCCCAGGGTTAGACCTTCAGCAGTACTTC. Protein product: CASSSPGLDLQQYF.

This CDR3 is CASSFGRNQPQHF. The CDR3 DNA is TGTGCCAGCAGCTTTGGGCGCAATCAGCCCCAGCATTTT. The chain employs TRBV11-2 and TRBJ1-5; no clear D. Germline values: CDR1 SGHAT, CDR2 FQNNGV. The V end lost 3 bases, the J end lost 2 bases, and 5 bases lay between the germline ends. This CDR3 spans 13 amino acids.

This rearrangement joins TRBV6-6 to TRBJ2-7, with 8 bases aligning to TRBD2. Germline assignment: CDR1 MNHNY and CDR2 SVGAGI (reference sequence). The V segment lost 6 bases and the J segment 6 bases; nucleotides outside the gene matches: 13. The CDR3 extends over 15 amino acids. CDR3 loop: CASSRRAGGLGEQYF. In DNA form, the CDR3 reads TGTGCCAGCAGCCGGCGGGCGGGAGGTTTAGGCGAGCAGTACTTC.

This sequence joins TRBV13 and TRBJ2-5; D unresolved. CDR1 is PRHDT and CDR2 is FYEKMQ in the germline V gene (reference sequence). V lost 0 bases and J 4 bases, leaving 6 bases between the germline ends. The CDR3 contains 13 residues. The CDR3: CASSLGLTETQYF. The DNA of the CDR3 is TGTGCCAGCAGCTTAGGCCTAACAGAGACCCAGTACTTC.

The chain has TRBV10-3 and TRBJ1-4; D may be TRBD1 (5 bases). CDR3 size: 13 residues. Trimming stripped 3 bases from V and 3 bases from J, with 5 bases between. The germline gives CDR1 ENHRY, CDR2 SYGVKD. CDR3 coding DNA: TGTGCCATCAGTGACAGGGCTAATGAAAAACTGTTTTTT. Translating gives CAISDRANEKLFF.

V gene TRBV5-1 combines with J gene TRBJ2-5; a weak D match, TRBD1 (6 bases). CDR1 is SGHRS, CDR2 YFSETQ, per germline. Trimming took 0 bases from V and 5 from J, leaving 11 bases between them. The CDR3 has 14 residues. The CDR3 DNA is TGCGCCAGCAGCTTGGCTGGGGGCGGGGAGACCCAGTACTTC. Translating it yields CASSLAGGGETQYF.

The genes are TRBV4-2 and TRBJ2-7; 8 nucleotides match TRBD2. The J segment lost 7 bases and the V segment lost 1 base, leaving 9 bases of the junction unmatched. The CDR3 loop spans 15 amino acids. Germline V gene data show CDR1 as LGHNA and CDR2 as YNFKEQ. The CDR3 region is CASSQVEAGAEEQYF. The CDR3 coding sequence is TGTGCCAGCAGCCAAGTGGAAGCGGGAGCGGAGGAGCAGTACTTC.

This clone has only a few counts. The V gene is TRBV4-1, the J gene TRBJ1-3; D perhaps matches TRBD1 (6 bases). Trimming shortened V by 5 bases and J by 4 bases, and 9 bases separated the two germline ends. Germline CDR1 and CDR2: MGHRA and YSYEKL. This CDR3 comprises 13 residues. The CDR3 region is CASSITGGNTIYF. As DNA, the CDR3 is TGCGCCAGCAGCATAACAGGGGGAAACACCATATATTTT.

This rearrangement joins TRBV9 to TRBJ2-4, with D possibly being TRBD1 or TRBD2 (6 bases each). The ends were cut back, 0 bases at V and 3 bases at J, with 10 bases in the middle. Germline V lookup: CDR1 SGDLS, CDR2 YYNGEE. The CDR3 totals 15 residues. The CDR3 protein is CASSVEGGVKNIQYF. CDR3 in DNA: TGTGCCAGCAGCGTAGAGGGGGGAGTCAAAAACATTCAGTACTTC.

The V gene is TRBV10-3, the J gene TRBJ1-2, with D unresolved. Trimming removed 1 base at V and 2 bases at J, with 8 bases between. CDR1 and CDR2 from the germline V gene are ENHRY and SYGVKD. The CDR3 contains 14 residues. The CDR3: CAISELDQNYGYTF. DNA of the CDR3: TGTGCCATCAGTGAGTTGGACCAAAACTATGGCTACACCTTC.

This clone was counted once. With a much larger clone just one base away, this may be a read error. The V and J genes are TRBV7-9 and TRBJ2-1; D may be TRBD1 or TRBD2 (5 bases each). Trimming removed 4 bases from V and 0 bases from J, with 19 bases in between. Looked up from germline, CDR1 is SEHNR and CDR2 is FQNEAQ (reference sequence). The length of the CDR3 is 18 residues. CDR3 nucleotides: TGTGCCAGCAGCTCCTTTAGCAGGAGGACAAGCTCCTACAATGAGCAGTTCTTC. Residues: CASSSFSRRTSSYNEQFF. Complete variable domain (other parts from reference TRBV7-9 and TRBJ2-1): DTGVSQNPRHKITKRGQNVTFRCDPISEHNRLYWYRQTLGQGPEFLTYFQNEAQLEKSRLLSDRFSAERPKGSFSTLEIQRTEQGDSAMYLCASSSFSRRTSSYNEQFFGPGTRLTVL.

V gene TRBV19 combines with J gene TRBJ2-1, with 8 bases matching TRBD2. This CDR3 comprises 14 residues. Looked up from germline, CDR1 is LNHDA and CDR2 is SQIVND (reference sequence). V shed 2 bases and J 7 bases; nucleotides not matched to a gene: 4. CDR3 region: CASSITGGGNEQFF. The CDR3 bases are TGTGCCAGTAGTATAACGGGAGGGGGAAATGAGCAGTTCTTC. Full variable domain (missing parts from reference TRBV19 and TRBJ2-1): DGGITQSPKYLFRKEGQNVTLSCEQNLNHDAMYWYRQDPGQGLRLIYYSQIVNDFQKGDIAEGYSVSREKKESFPLTVTSAQKNPTAFYLCASSITGGGNEQFFGPGTRLTVL.

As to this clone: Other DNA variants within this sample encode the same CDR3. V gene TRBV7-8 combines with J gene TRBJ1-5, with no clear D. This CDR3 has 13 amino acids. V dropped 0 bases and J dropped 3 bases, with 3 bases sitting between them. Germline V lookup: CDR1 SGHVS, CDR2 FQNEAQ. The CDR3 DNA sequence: TGTGCCAGCAGCTTAGCCTCCAATCAGCCCCAGCATTTT. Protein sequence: CASSLASNQPQHF.

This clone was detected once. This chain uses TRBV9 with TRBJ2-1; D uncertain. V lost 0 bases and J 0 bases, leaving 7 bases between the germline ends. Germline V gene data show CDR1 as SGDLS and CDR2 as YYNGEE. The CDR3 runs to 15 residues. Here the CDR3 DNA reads TGTGCCAGCAGCGTAGTGGTGAGCTCCTACAATGAGCAGTTCTTC. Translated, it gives CASSVVVSSYNEQFF.

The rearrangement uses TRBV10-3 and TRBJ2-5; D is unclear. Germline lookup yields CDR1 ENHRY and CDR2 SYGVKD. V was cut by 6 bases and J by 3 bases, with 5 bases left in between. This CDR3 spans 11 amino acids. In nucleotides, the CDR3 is TGTGCCATCAGCAGCGAAGAGACCCAGTACTTC. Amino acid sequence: CAISSEETQYF.

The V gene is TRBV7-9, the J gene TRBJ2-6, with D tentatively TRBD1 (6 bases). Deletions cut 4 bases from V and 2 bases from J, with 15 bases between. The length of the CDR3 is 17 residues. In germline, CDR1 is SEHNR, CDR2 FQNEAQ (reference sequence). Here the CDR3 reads CASSYAFRTAGANVLTF. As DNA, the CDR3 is TGTGCCAGCAGCTACGCGTTTCGGACAGCTGGGGCCAACGTCCTGACTTTC.

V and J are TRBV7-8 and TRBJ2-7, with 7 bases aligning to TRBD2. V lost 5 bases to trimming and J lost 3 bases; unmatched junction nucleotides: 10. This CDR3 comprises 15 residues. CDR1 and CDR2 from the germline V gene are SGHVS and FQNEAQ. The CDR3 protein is CASSPGKRGYYEQYF. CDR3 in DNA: TGTGCCAGCAGCCCCGGGAAGCGGGGCTACTACGAGCAGTACTTC.

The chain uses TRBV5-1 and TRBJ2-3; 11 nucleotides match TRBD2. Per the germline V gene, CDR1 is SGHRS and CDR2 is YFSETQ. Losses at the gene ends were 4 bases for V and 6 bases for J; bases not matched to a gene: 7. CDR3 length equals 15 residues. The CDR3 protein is CASSLAGGIADTQYF. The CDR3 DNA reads TGCGCCAGCAGCCTAGCGGGAGGAATCGCTGATACGCAGTATTTT.

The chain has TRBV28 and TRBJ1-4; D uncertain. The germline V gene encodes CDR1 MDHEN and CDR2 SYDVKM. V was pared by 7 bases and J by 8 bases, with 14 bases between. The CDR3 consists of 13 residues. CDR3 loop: CASMAPEEEKLFF. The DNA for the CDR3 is TGTGCCAGCATGGCGCCGGAGGAGGAAAAACTGTTTTTT. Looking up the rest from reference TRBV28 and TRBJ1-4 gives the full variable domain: DVKVTQSSRYLVKRTGEKVFLECVQDMDHENMFWYRQDPGLGLRLIYFSYDVKMKEKGDIPEGYSVSREKKERFSLILESASTNQTSMYLCASMAPEEEKLFFGSGTQLSVL.

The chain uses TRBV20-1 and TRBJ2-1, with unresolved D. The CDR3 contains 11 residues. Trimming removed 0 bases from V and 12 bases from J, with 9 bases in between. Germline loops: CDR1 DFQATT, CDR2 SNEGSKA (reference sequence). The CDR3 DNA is TGCAGTGCTAGAGATCGCACGGGGCAGTTCTTC. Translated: CSARDRTGQFF.

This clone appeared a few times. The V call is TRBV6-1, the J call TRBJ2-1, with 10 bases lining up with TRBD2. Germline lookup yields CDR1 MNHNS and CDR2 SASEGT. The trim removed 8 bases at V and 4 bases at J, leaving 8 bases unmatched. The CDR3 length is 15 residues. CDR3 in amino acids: CASSSLAGVYNEQFF. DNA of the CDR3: TGTGCCAGCTCGTCCCTAGCGGGAGTGTACAATGAGCAGTTCTTC.